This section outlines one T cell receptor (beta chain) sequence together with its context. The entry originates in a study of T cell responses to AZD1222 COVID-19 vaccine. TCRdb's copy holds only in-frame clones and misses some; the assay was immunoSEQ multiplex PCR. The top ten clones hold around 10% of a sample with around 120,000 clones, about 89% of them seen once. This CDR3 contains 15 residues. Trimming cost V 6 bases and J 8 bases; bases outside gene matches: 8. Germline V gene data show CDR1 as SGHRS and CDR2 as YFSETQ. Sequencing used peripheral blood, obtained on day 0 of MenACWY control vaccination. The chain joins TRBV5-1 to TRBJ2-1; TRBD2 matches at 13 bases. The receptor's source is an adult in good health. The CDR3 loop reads CASTLRTSGSHEQFF. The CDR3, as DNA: TGCGCCAGCACTCTCAGGACTAGCGGGAGTCATGAGCAGTTCTTC. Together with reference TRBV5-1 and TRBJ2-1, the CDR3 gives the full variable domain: KAGVTQTPRYLIKTRGQQVTLSCSPISGHRSVSWYQQTPGQGLQFLFEYFSETQRNKGNFPGRFSGRQFSNSRSEMNVSTLELGDSALYLCASTLRTSGSHEQFFGPGTRLTVL.